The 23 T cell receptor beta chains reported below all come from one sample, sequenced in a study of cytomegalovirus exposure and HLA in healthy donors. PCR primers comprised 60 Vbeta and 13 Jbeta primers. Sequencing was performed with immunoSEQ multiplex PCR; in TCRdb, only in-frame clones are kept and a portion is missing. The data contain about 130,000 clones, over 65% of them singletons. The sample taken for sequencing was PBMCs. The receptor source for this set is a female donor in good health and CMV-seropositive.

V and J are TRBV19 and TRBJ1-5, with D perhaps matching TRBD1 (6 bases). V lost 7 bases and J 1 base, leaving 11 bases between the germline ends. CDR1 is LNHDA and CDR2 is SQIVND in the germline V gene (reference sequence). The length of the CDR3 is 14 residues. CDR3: CASKQGNSNQPQHF. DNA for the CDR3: TGTGCCAGTAAACAGGGAAACAGCAATCAGCCCCAGCATTTT.

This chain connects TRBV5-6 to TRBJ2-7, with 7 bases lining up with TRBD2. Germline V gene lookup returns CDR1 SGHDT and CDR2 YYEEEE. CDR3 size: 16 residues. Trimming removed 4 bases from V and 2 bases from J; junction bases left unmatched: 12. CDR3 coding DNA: TGTGCCAGCAGCCCGCTAGGGCGGGAGAGGGCCTACGAGCAGTACTTC. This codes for CASSPLGRERAYEQYF.

In nucleotides, the CDR3 is TGTGCCAGTAGTAAAAAGGGACTTGTCTCTGGGGCCAACGTCCTGACTTTC. This encodes CASSKKGLVSGANVLTF. The V and J genes are TRBV19 and TRBJ2-6, with D possibly TRBD2 on 6 matching bases. Per the germline V gene, CDR1 is LNHDA and CDR2 is SQIVND (reference sequence). The V end lost 4 bases, the J end lost 0 bases, and 13 bases lay between the germline ends. This CDR3 contains 17 residues.

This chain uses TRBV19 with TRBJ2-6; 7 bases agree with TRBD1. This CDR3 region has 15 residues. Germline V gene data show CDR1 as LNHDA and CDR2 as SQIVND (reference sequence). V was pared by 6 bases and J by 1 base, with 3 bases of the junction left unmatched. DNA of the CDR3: TGTGCCAGTAGGGTACAGGGGTCTGGGGCCAACGTCCTGACTTTC. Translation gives CASRVQGSGANVLTF.

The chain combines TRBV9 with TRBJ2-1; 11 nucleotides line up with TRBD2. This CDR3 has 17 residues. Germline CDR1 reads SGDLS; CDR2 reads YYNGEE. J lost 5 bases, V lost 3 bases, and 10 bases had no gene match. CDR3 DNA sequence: TGTGCCAGCAGCGCCCTCCGGGGGGGACTAGCGGACAATGAGCAGTTCTTC. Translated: CASSALRGGLADNEQFF.

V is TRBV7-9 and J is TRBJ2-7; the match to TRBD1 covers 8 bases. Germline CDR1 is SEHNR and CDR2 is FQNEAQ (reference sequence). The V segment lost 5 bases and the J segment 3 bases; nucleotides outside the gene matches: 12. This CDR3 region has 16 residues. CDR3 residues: CASSPGGTGGVYEQYF. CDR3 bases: TGTGCCAGCAGCCCAGGCGGGACAGGAGGAGTCTACGAGCAGTACTTC. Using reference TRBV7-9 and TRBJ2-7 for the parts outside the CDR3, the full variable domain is DTGVSQNPRHKITKRGQNVTFRCDPISEHNRLYWYRQTLGQGPEFLTYFQNEAQLEKSRLLSDRFSAERPKGSFSTLEIQRTEQGDSAMYLCASSPGGTGGVYEQYFGPGTRLTVT.

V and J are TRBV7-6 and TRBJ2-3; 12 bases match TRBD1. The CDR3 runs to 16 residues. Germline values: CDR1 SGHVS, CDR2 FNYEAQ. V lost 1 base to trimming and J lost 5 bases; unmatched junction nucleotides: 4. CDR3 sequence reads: CASSLEGQGARDTQYF. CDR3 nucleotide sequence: TGTGCCAGCAGCTTAGAGGGACAGGGGGCACGAGATACGCAGTATTTT.

The CDR3 spells CAISGAGGPDGKTQYF. The DNA of the CDR3 is TGTGCCATCAGTGGGGCGGGGGGGCCAGATGGTAAGACCCAGTACTTC. V gene TRBV10-3 combines with J gene TRBJ2-5; the match to TRBD2 covers 9 bases. J gave up 6 bases and V 4 bases, and 12 bases lay outside the gene matches. CDR3 size: 16 residues. Germline CDR1 reads ENHRY; CDR2 reads SYGVKD.

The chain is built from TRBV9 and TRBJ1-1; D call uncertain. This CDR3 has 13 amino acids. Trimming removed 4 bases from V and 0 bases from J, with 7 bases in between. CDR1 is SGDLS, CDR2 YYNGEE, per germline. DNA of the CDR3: TGTGCCAGCAGCACCGGGGTGAACACTGAAGCTTTCTTT. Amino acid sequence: CASSTGVNTEAFF.

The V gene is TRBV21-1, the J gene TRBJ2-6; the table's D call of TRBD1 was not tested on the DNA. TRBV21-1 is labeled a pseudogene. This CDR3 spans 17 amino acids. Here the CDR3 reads CASSTRQAPEGANVLTF. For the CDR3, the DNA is TGTGCCAGCAGCACCAGACAGGCCCCGGAAGGGGCCAACGTCCTGACTTTC.

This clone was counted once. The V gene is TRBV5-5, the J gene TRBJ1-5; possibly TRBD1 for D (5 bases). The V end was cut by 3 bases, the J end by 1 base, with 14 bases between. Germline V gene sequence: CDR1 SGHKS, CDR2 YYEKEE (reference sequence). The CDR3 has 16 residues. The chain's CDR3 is CASSSLPGESNQPQHF. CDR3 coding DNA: TGTGCCAGCAGCTCCCTCCCGGGGGAAAGCAATCAGCCCCAGCATTTT.

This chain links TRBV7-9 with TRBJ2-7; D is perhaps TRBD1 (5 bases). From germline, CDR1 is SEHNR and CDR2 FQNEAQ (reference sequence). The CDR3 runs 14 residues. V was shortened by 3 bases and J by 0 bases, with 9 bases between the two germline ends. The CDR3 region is CASSFPGRSYEQYF. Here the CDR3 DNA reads TGTGCCAGCAGCTTTCCAGGGCGCTCCTACGAGCAGTACTTC.

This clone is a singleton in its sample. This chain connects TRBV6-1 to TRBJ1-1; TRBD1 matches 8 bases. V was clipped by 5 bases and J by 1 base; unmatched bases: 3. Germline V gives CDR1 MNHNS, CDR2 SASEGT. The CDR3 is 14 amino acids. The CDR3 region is CASSTGGTNTEAFF. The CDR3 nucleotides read TGTGCCAGCAGTACAGGGGGTACGAACACTGAAGCTTTCTTT.

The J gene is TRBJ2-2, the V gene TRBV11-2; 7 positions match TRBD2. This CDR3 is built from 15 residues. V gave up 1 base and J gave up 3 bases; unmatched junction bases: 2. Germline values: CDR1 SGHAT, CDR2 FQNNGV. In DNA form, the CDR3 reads TGTGCCAGCAGCTTAGCGCTAGCGGACACCGGGGAGCTGTTTTTT. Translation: CASSLALADTGELFF.

CDR3 loop: CASSFSADTYEQYF. CDR3 DNA: TGCGCCAGCAGCTTTTCAGCGGATACCTACGAGCAGTACTTC. The chain couples TRBV5-1 to TRBJ2-7; possibly TRBD2 for D (5 bases). The CDR3 runs to 14 residues. V shed 2 bases and J shed 2 bases, with 11 bases lying between them. CDR1 is SGHRS, CDR2 YFSETQ, per germline.

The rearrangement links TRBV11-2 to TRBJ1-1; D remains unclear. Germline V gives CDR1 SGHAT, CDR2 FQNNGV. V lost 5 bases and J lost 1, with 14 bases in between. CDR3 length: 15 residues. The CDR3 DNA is TGTGCCAGCAGCGGGCTTCTCGCAGAGAACACTGAAGCTTTCTTT. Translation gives CASSGLLAENTEAFF.

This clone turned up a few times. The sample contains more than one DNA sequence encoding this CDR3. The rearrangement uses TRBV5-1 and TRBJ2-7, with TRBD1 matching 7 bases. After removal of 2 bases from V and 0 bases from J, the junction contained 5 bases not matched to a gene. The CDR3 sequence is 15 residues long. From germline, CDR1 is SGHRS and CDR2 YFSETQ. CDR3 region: CASSLTGQSSYEQYF. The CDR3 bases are TGCGCCAGCAGCTTAACGGGACAGAGCTCCTACGAGCAGTACTTC.

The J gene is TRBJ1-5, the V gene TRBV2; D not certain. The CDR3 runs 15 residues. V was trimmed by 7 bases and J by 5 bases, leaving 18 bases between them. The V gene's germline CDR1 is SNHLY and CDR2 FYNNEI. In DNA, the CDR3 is TGTGCCAGCAAGGGTTCAGGATACGGGGATCAGCCCCAGCATTTT. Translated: CASKGSGYGDQPQHF.

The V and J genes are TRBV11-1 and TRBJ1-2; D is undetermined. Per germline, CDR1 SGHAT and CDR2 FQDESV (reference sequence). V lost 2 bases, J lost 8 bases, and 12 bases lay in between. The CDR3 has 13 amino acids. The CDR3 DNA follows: TGTGCCAGCAGCTTATACGGTACGATGGGCTACACCTTC. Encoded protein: CASSLYGTMGYTF.

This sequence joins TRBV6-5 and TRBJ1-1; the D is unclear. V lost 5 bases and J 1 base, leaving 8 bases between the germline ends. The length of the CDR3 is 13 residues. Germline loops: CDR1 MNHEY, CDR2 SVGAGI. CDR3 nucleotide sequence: TGTGCCAGCAGTCACATGAAGAACACTGAAGCTTTCTTT. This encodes CASSHMKNTEAFF.

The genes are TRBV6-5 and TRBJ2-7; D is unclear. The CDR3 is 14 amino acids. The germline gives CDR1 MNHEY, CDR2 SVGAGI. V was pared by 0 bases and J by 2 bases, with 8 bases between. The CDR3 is CASSYSPRAYEQYF. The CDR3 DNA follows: TGTGCCAGCAGTTACTCGCCAAGAGCCTACGAGCAGTACTTC.

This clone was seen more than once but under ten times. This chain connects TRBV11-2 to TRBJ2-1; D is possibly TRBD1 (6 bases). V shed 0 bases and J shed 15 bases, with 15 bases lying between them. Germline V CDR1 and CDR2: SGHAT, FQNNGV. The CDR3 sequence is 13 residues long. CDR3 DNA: TGTGCCAGCAGCTTAGATCAAGGGACCAGGGGGTTCTTC. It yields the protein CASSLDQGTRGFF.

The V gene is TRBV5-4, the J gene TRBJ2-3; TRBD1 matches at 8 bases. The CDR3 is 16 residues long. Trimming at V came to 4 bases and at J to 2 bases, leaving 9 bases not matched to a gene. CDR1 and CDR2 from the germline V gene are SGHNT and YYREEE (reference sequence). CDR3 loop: CASSTTTGGVTDTQYF. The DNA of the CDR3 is TGTGCCAGCAGCACGACTACAGGGGGAGTCACAGATACGCAGTATTTT.